Described below is a single TCR beta chain sequence and its context. Its antigen is as yet unknown. This specimen comes from a study of human thymus T cells. Overall study results and limits: Thymic as well as blood repertoires seemed to favor certain V and J genes unevenly.

The germline V gene encodes CDR1 SGHTS and CDR2 YDEGEE. V dropped 4 bases and J dropped 0 bases, with 17 bases sitting between them. The length of the CDR3 is 17 residues. Thymus specimens were resections from corrective heart surgery. Profiling relied on immunoSEQ multiplex PCR, and the TCRdb table lists in-frame clones only, not all of them. The sample holds some 78,000 clones, just over 95% seen once. Specimen: thymus tissue. The clonotype was recovered from a boy in the first two years of life with a congenital heart defect but otherwise immunologically healthy. The chain uses TRBV5-8 and TRBJ1-5; D possibly corresponds to TRBD1 (6 bases). The CDR3 DNA sequence: TGTGCCAGCAGCCGGCACCCCAGGGGCGATAGCAATCAGCCCCAGCATTTT. It specifies CASSRHPRGDSNQPQHF.